The T cell receptor beta chain described here comes from a study of blood T cell repertoires in COVID-19. Study as a whole: COVID-19 samples collected from the United States, Italy and Spain covered acute and convalescent phases. PBMCs, B-cell-depleted T cells, or T cells provided the cDNA or gDNA that made up the material.

The CDR3 length is 16 residues. CDR1 LGHDT and CDR2 YNNKEL come from the germline V gene (reference sequence). Trimming took 5 bases from V and 1 from J; bases not matched to a gene: 7. Authors' processing steps: Quantification of nucleated cells was approximated via reference gene primer amplification. Method: immunoSEQ multiplex PCR; TCRdb's copy keeps in-frame clones and lacks some. V, J and clone size are those of that table, while D and trimming were read from the DNA. The sample includes about 240,000 clones, roughly 90% of them seen just once. The chain employs TRBV3-1 (or the pseudogene TRBV3-2) and TRBJ2-2, with 7 bases aligning to TRBD2. The sample taken for sequencing was peripheral blood. The receptor was derived from a man between 60 and 75 years old who had recovered from COVID-19. For the CDR3, the DNA is TGTGCCAGCAGCGAAAACAGCGGGGTGAACACCGGGGAGCTGTTTTTT. Protein sequence: CASSENSGVNTGELFF.